These 12 T cell receptor beta chains were sequenced from one sample in a study of T cell changes during pregnancy in multiple sclerosis. Generated by immunoSEQ multiplex PCR, the TCRdb table keeps only in-frame clones and is missing some. Of about 55,000 clones in the sample, about 95% were seen once. This specimen consisted of CD8+ T cells from peripheral blood mononuclear cells, obtained after pregnancy. These receptors were obtained from a female donor with multiple sclerosis, enrolled in a pregnancy study.

This chain uses TRBV5-4 with TRBJ2-3, with 8 bases aligning to TRBD2. With 2 bases clipped from V and 4 bases from J, the junction kept 3 bases outside the gene matches. Germline V gene sequence: CDR1 SGHNT, CDR2 YYREEE (reference sequence). The CDR3 contains 14 residues. The CDR3 DNA follows: TGTGCCAGCAGCTTACGCGGGGGGCCAGATACGCAGTATTTT. Translating gives CASSLRGGPDTQYF.

The rearrangement links TRBV7-9 to TRBJ2-7; 7 positions match TRBD1. CDR1 is SEHNR and CDR2 is FQNEAQ in the germline V gene (reference sequence). The V and J ends lost 4 bases and 3 bases, in that order; junction bases with no gene match: 6. The CDR3 extends over 14 amino acids. The CDR3 here is CASSSWDRNYEQYF. CDR3 coding DNA: TGTGCCAGCAGCTCCTGGGACAGAAACTACGAGCAGTACTTC.

The rearrangement links TRBV25-1 to TRBJ2-1, with 8 bases aligning to TRBD1. The V gene end was trimmed by 6 bases and the J gene end by 6 bases; junction bases not matched to a gene: 10. The CDR3 has 15 amino acids. Germline V lookup: CDR1 MGHDK, CDR2 SYGVNS. The DNA of the CDR3 is TGTGCCAGCAGGGCAGGACAGGGCCCCTCCAATGAGCAGTTCTTC. Residues: CASRAGQGPSNEQFF.

The gene calls are TRBV18 and TRBJ2-3; TRBD2 agrees at 8 bases. Per germline, CDR1 KGHSH and CDR2 LQKENI. The CDR3 consists of 16 residues. V trimming: 0 bases; J trimming: 3 bases; junction bases outside the gene matches: 5. CDR3 DNA sequence: TGTGCCAGCTCACCACCGAAGCGGGAGATGACAGATACGCAGTATTTT. Its translation: CASSPPKREMTDTQYF.

V usage is TRBV7-2 and J usage is TRBJ2-5; 14 nucleotides agree with TRBD2. Germline lookup yields CDR1 SGHTA and CDR2 FQGNSA. The V gene end was trimmed by 4 bases and the J gene end by 4 bases; junction bases not matched to a gene: 5. The CDR3 loop spans 16 amino acids. The CDR3 DNA sequence: TGTGCCAGCAGCTGGGGACTAGCGGGAGAGGGAGAGACCCAGTACTTC. It encodes CASSWGLAGEGETQYF.

This clone was observed a handful of times. V is TRBV19 and J is TRBJ1-5, with TRBD1 matching over 7 bases. CDR3 length equals 16 residues. J was trimmed by 1 base and V by 5 bases; bases with no gene match: 8. The V gene's germline CDR1 is LNHDA and CDR2 SQIVND (reference sequence). CDR3 DNA: TGTGCCAGTAGTCGCCCAGGACAGGCAAGCAATCAGCCCCAGCATTTT. Residues: CASSRPGQASNQPQHF.

In its sample, this clone was seen many times. The chain recombines TRBV10-3 with TRBJ1-3; TRBD1 might be the D (5 bases). With 4 bases removed from V and 4 bases from J, the gap between germline ends came to 11 bases. In germline, CDR1 is ENHRY, CDR2 SYGVKD. The CDR3 length is 14 residues. The CDR3, as DNA: TGTGCCATCAGTGCCCGGACACTAGGAAACACCATATATTTT. Translated: CAISARTLGNTIYF.

CDR3 amino acids: CASSGTGENTGELFF. Written as DNA, the CDR3 is TGTGCCAGCAGTGGTACAGGGGAGAACACCGGGGAGCTGTTTTTT. The genes are TRBV6-1 and TRBJ2-2, with 7 bases lining up with TRBD1. CDR3 length: 15 residues. V lost 4 bases, J lost 1 base, and 3 bases stayed unmatched. The germline V gene has CDR1 MNHNS and CDR2 SASEGT.

This clone was observed once. The rearrangement uses TRBV10-2 and TRBJ2-1, with 10 bases identical to TRBD2. The CDR3 has 14 amino acids. Germline V gene data show CDR1 as WSHSY and CDR2 as SAAADI. V lost 7 bases and J lost 7; bases outside the gene matches: 7. The CDR3 DNA follows: TGCGCCAGCACAGGGACTAGCGATTTGAATGAGCAGTTCTTC. It is translated as CASTGTSDLNEQFF.

CDR3 amino acids: CVRSLGRDASSGNTIYF. In DNA form, the CDR3 reads TGTGTCAGAAGCTTAGGGCGGGACGCAAGCTCTGGAAACACCATATATTTT. The chain has TRBV7-5 and TRBJ1-3. TRBV7-5 constitutes a pseudogene. The CDR3 extends over 17 amino acids.

The V gene is TRBV15, the J gene TRBJ1-5; perhaps TRBD1 as D (5 bases). The length of the CDR3 is 14 residues. Germline V gene data show CDR1 as LNHNV and CDR2 as YYDKDF (reference sequence). The ends were cut back, 3 bases at V and 1 base at J, with 7 bases in the middle. CDR3 in DNA: TGTGCCACCAGCAGTCGGGGGAGCAATCAGCCCCAGCATTTT. Translated: CATSSRGSNQPQHF. The entire variable domain, with the rest obtained from reference TRBV15 and TRBJ1-5, is as follows: DAMVIQNPRYQVTQFGKPVTLSCSQTLNHNVMYWYQQKSSQAPKLLFHYYDKDFNNEADTPDNFQSRRPNTSFCFLDIRSPGLGDTAMYLCATSSRGSNQPQHFGDGTRLSIL.

The gene calls are TRBV9 and TRBJ2-1, with 13 positions matching TRBD2. Unmatched junction bases numbered 6, after V lost 3 bases and J lost 9 bases. The CDR3 runs 15 residues. Looked up from germline, CDR1 is SGDLS and CDR2 is YYNGEE. Here the CDR3 DNA reads TGTGCCAGCAGCGGCACTAGCGGGAGGGCCGGTGAGCAGTTCTTC. This encodes CASSGTSGRAGEQFF.